The 8 T cell receptor beta chains presented below share a single source sample, sequenced in a study of cytomegalovirus exposure and HLA in healthy donors. Produced via immunoSEQ multiplex PCR; TCRdb's table is partial and in-frame only. This repertoire shows around 250,000 clones, about 90% found once; its top ten account for 0.35% to 0.45%. The sample consisted of PBMCs. The receptors originated from a woman younger than 35 in good health and CMV-seronegative.

This chain uses TRBV9 with TRBJ2-7; D might be TRBD2 (6 bases). CDR3 length: 14 residues. Trimming shortened V by 5 bases and J by 6 bases, and 18 bases separated the two germline ends. Looked up from germline, CDR1 is SGDLS and CDR2 is YYNGEE. The CDR3 sequence: CASRPTGSLGEQYF. CDR3 sequence (DNA): TGTGCCAGCAGACCTACCGGGAGCTTAGGCGAGCAGTACTTC.

The chain couples TRBV18 to TRBJ1-1; no clear D. Germline V gene data show CDR1 as KGHSH and CDR2 as LQKENI. The CDR3 has 14 residues. The germline V and J ends were trimmed by 1 base and 1 base, with 7 bases remaining between them. CDR3 sequence reads: CASSPLLQNTEAFF. For the CDR3, the DNA is TGTGCCAGCTCACCACTTTTACAGAACACTGAAGCTTTCTTT.

The genes are TRBV7-3 and TRBJ1-1, with 9 positions matching TRBD1. CDR3 length: 14 amino acids. Trimming cost V 1 base and J 5 bases; bases outside gene matches: 2. Germline loops: CDR1 SGHTA, CDR2 FQGTGA. CDR3 sequence (DNA): TGTGCCAGCAGCTTAATGGGGACAGGGACTGAAGCTTTCTTT. This gives the protein CASSLMGTGTEAFF.

V and J are TRBV6-5 and TRBJ1-6; perhaps TRBD1 as D (5 bases). The CDR3 extends over 14 amino acids. Germline loops: CDR1 MNHEY, CDR2 SVGAGI. Trimming cost V 6 bases and J 6 bases, with 12 bases left between them. CDR3 sequence (DNA): TGTGCCAGCAGCCTCGGACACCTTAATTCACCCCTCCACTTT. The encoded protein is CASSLGHLNSPLHF.

The chain combines TRBV27 with TRBJ2-3; 11 nucleotides align to TRBD2. CDR1 and CDR2 (germline): MNHEY, SMNVEV (reference sequence). The CDR3 is 15 amino acids. V shed 1 base and J 5 bases; nucleotides not matched to a gene: 2. CDR3 protein: CASSLLAGGGDTQYF. The CDR3 DNA reads TGTGCCAGCAGTTTATTAGCGGGGGGGGGAGATACGCAGTATTTT.

This chain uses TRBV19 with TRBJ2-1; 9 bases are shared with TRBD2. Germline V gene lookup returns CDR1 LNHDA and CDR2 SQIVND (reference sequence). Unmatched junction bases numbered 12, after V lost 5 bases and J lost 1 base. CDR3 length equals 18 residues. The DNA for the CDR3 is TGTGCCAGTAGTCCCCGGAGTAGCGGGGGCCCTTCCTACAATGAGCAGTTCTTC. Protein sequence: CASSPRSSGGPSYNEQFF.

The chain combines TRBV9 with TRBJ2-5; 8 nucleotides match TRBD1. Gene TRBJ2-7 matches the end of the DNA better, so the J call may be wrong. The CDR3 runs to 14 residues. In germline, CDR1 is SGDLS, CDR2 YYNGEE. CDR3 coding DNA: TGTGCCAGCAGCCCGATGACAGGGGCCTACGAGCAGTACTTC. The encoded protein is CASSPMTGAYEQYF.

The rearrangement uses TRBV10-3 and TRBJ2-7; tentative D call: TRBD2 (6 bases). Germline CDR1 is ENHRY and CDR2 is SYGVKD. V was shortened by 3 bases and J by 4 bases, with 10 bases between the two germline ends. The CDR3 spans 13 residues. CDR3 sequence reads: CAISEGTWYEQYF. Here the CDR3 DNA reads TGTGCCATCAGTGAAGGGACTTGGTACGAGCAGTACTTC.